Presented here are 25 T cell receptor beta chains from one specimen sequenced in a study of spatial heterogeneity in lung cancer. The study's findings and limits: It was found that expanded intratumoral alpha and beta TCR counts tracked tumor mutation counts.

MiXCR, run by TCRdb on the 5' RACE reads, gives a single entry per CDR3 protein. This sample carries over 850 distinct CDR3 sequences, roughly 11% of them seen once, and the ten largest clones take 20% to 25%. Their target antigens are unknown. Time point here: sample taken at primary tumor resection. This sample comprised lung tumor tissue, obtained at surgery. These receptors were taken from a male donor with early-stage non-small cell lung cancer.

This clonotype counts as medium-sized. V is TRBV5-1 and J is TRBJ2-7; D tentatively reads TRBD1 or TRBD2 (5 bases each). The CDR3 runs to 14 residues. Per germline, CDR1 SGHRS and CDR2 YFSETQ. Between the trimmed V and J ends, which lost 4 bases and 2 bases, there was a span of 13 bases. DNA for the CDR3: TGCGCCAGCAGCCCAGGGACGGGTACCTACGAGCAGTACTTC. Translating it yields CASSPGTGTYEQYF.

V usage is TRBV6-6 and J usage is TRBJ2-2, with 7 bases fitting TRBD1. Germline assignment: CDR1 MNHNY and CDR2 SVGAGI (reference sequence). This CDR3 contains 15 residues. The J segment lost 4 bases and the V segment lost 3 bases, leaving 5 bases of the junction unmatched. The CDR3, as DNA: TGTGCCAGCAGTTATAAGGGGGCAAGCACCGGGGAGCTGTTTTTT. It is translated as CASSYKGASTGELFF.

This clonotype is labeled as medium-sized. This rearrangement joins TRBV23-1 to TRBJ2-4; 7 bases align to TRBD2. TRBV23-1 carries the ORF label, with uncertain function. With V trimmed by 3 bases and J by 7 bases, 3 bases remained unmatched. This CDR3 has 13 amino acids. CDR3 bases: TGCGCCAGCAGTCATGTGGGGGGGAACATTCAGTACTTC. This translates into CASSHVGGNIQYF.

By sample fraction, this clonotype is medium-sized. The chain carries TRBV6-2 or TRBV6-3 and TRBJ2-3; perhaps TRBD2 as D (6 bases). CDR1 and CDR2 (germline): MNHEY, SVGEGT. Deletions cut 0 bases from V and 6 bases from J, with 19 bases between. The CDR3 covers 17 residues. The CDR3 sequence: CASSYSLQTRGSDTQYF. In DNA form, the CDR3 reads TGTGCCAGCAGTTACTCGCTACAGACTAGAGGTTCGGATACGCAGTATTTT.

Within the sample, this clonotype is medium-sized. This chain joins TRBV7-3 and TRBJ2-5; 9 bases line up with TRBD2. This CDR3 has 15 residues. The ends lost 5 bases at V and 4 bases at J; junction bases unmatched: 8. Germline lookup yields CDR1 SGHTA and CDR2 FQGTGA. The CDR3 nucleotides read TGTGCCAGCAGCCTCTCTAGCGGGGCTGGAGAGACCCAGTACTTC. Protein sequence: CASSLSSGAGETQYF. Together with reference TRBV7-3 and TRBJ2-5, the CDR3 gives the full variable domain: GAGVSQTPSNKVTEKGKYVELRCDPISGHTALYWYRQSLGQGPEFLIYFQGTGAADDSGLPNDRFFAVRPEGSVSTLKIQRTERGDSAVYLCASSLSSGAGETQYFGPGTRLLVL.

This clonotype ranks as medium-sized (0.01 to 0.1%). One base away lies a much larger clone, so this may be a sequencing read error. It is likely a read error, because the conserved phenylalanine at the end of the CDR3 is missing. The chain links TRBV28 to TRBJ2-7, with D possibly TRBD2 on 7 matching bases. This CDR3 is 15 amino acids long. CDR1 is MDHEN and CDR2 is SYDVKM in the germline V gene. The V end was cut by 1 base, the J end by 3 bases, with 13 bases between. DNA for the CDR3: TGTGCCAGCAGTTTATTAGGGGGGGCCCTCTACGAGCAGTACTCC. It yields the protein CASSLLGGALYEQYS.

This clonotype is medium-sized. The chain is built from TRBV5-5 and TRBJ1-5; D gene ambiguous. Trimming took 2 bases from V and 1 from J, leaving 10 bases between them. Germline loops: CDR1 SGHKS, CDR2 YYEKEE (reference sequence). This CDR3 region has 15 residues. The CDR3 spells CASSFSGRSNQPQHF. CDR3 coding DNA: TGTGCCAGCAGCTTTTCCGGGAGGAGCAATCAGCCCCAGCATTTT.

This clonotype has just a few counts. J is TRBJ2-1 and V is TRBV7-9, with 8 positions matching TRBD2. V trimming: 4 bases; J trimming: 14 bases; junction bases outside the gene matches: 16. Germline V gene data show CDR1 as SEHNR and CDR2 as FQNEAQ (reference sequence). The length of the CDR3 is 15 residues. The CDR3 DNA is TGTGCCAGCAGCTACTCCGGCGGGGGGCTCGGAAGGGAGTTCTTC. It yields the protein CASSYSGGGLGREFF.

This clonotype is categorized as large (0.1 to 1%). The CDR3 is CASSQRANTEAFF. The CDR3 region has the DNA TGCGCCAGCAGCCAAAGGGCGAACACTGAAGCTTTCTTT. This rearrangement joins TRBV4-1 to TRBJ1-1; D is unclear. V was pared by 2 bases and J by 1 base, with 5 bases between. The germline V gene has CDR1 MGHRA and CDR2 YSYEKL. The CDR3 runs 13 residues.

This sequence joins TRBV11-2 and TRBJ2-5; a possible D gene is TRBD1 (5 bases). This CDR3 contains 13 residues. V lost 6 bases to trimming and J lost 5 bases, with 13 bases between them. Germline CDR1 and CDR2: SGHAT and FQNNGV. CDR3: CASSNQGVETQYF. The CDR3 DNA follows: TGTGCCAGCAGTAACCAGGGCGTGGAGACCCAGTACTTC.

This clonotype is large (0.1 to 1%) within its sample. CDR3 amino acids: CSAKRGEKPQHF. DNA of the CDR3: TGCAGTGCTAAACGGGGGGAGAAGCCCCAGCATTTT. The chain carries TRBV20-1 and TRBJ1-5, with D perhaps matching TRBD1 (5 bases). V was clipped by 4 bases and J by 8 bases, with 12 bases between them. Germline V CDR1 and CDR2: DFQATT, SNEGSKA (reference sequence). The CDR3 runs 12 residues.

In its sample, this clonotype ranks as medium-sized. V usage is TRBV12-3 or TRBV12-4 and J usage is TRBJ2-2; tentative D call: TRBD1 (6 bases). V shed 5 bases and J shed 2 bases, with 12 bases lying between them. This CDR3 region has 15 residues. CDR3 sequence reads: CASSRTVYNTGELFF. The CDR3, as DNA: TGTGCCAGCAGTCGGACAGTCTATAACACCGGGGAGCTGTTTTTT.

This clonotype is termed medium-sized. V and J are TRBV6-6 and TRBJ1-5; a weak D match, TRBD1 (5 bases). From germline, CDR1 is MNHNY and CDR2 SVGAGI (reference sequence). The CDR3 is made up of 15 amino acids. With 7 bases removed from V and 2 bases from J, the gap between germline ends came to 15 bases. This CDR3 is CASTDDSFGNQPQHF. The CDR3 DNA reads as TGTGCCAGCACCGACGACAGTTTCGGCAATCAGCCCCAGCATTTT.

In its sample, this clonotype ranks as medium-sized. The V call is TRBV5-1, the J call TRBJ2-2; TRBD2 matches at 9 bases. Germline V gene lookup returns CDR1 SGHRS and CDR2 YFSETQ. The CDR3 sequence is 15 residues long. V was pared by 7 bases and J by 10 bases, with 14 bases of the junction left unmatched. CDR3 DNA sequence: TGCGCCAGCGGTTCCGGGACTAGCAATTTTGAGGAGCTGTTTTTT. It translates to CASGSGTSNFEELFF. Using reference TRBV5-1 and TRBJ2-2 for the parts outside the CDR3, the full variable domain is KAGVTQTPRYLIKTRGQQVTLSCSPISGHRSVSWYQQTPGQGLQFLFEYFSETQRNKGNFPGRFSGRQFSNSRSEMNVSTLELGDSALYLCASGSGTSNFEELFFGEGSRLTVL.

The genes are TRBV28 and TRBJ1-5, with a possible D match to TRBD1 (5 bases). Germline CDR1 MDHEN, CDR2 SYDVKM. V lost 6 bases and J 0 bases, leaving 15 bases between the germline ends. There are 16 residues in the CDR3. CDR3 nucleotides: TGTGCCAGCAGCCCCGGGGGACGAGATAGCAATCAGCCCCAGCATTTT. It translates to CASSPGGRDSNQPQHF.

By proportion, this clonotype is medium-sized (0.01 to 0.1%). This chain connects TRBV20-1 to TRBJ1-2; weak D call: TRBD1 (5 bases). Germline CDR1 DFQATT, CDR2 SNEGSKA (reference sequence). The CDR3 length is 18 residues. Trimming pared 3 bases from V and 2 bases from J, leaving 25 bases between. DNA of the CDR3: TGCAGTGCTAGCATCACACCCAGGGACCTAGAGCGGAACTATGGCTACACCTTC. This sequence encodes CSASITPRDLERNYGYTF.

By share, this clonotype ranks as medium-sized (0.01 to 0.1%). The chain carries TRBV12-3 or TRBV12-4 and TRBJ1-5, with a tentative D call TRBD1 (5 bases). V lost 2 bases to trimming and J lost 3 bases, with 11 bases between them. CDR3 length: 15 residues. Written as DNA, the CDR3 is TGTGCCAGCAGTTTAAGGTTAGGGGCCAATCAGCCCCAGCATTTT. This codes for CASSLRLGANQPQHF.

Judged by abundance, this clonotype is medium-sized. The genes are TRBV20-1 and TRBJ2-3; D is possibly TRBD1 or TRBD2 (5 bases each). The germline V gene has CDR1 DFQATT and CDR2 SNEGSKA (reference sequence). The CDR3 totals 19 residues. V was pared by 3 bases and J by 1 base, with 26 bases between. CDR3 nucleotide sequence: TGCAGTGCTAGCGATTTGGCCGGGACCACCCTGACCGGCACAGATACGCAGTATTTT. It specifies CSASDLAGTTLTGTDTQYF.

A few counts support this clonotype. The chain carries TRBV3-1 and TRBJ2-5, with unresolved D. Trimming shortened V by 2 bases and J by 3 bases, and 19 bases separated the two germline ends. The CDR3 spans 17 residues. Germline CDR1 and CDR2: LGHDT and YNNKEL (reference sequence). CDR3 loop: CASSQTTPYKDEETQYF. The CDR3 DNA is TGTGCCAGCAGCCAAACCACCCCGTACAAGGACGAAGAGACCCAGTACTTC.

In this sample, this clonotype is large. This chain uses TRBV12-3 or TRBV12-4 with TRBJ1-2, with D maybe TRBD1 (5 bases). The CDR3 length is 15 residues. Trimming removed 1 base from V and 7 bases from J, with 16 bases in between. CDR3 amino acids: CASSLVSGGVSGYTF. Here the CDR3 DNA reads TGTGCCAGCAGTTTAGTCTCTGGAGGGGTCTCTGGCTACACCTTC.

By sample share, this clonotype is medium-sized. The gene calls are TRBV5-6 and TRBJ2-3; maybe TRBD2 (5 bases). This CDR3 has 16 amino acids. The V gene lost 4 bases and the J gene lost 1 base, with 16 bases spanning the gap. Germline loops: CDR1 SGHDT, CDR2 YYEEEE. DNA for the CDR3: TGTGCCAGCAGCGTCCGCGCCAGGCGGGGCACAGATACGCAGTATTTT. Its translation is CASSVRARRGTDTQYF.

This clonotype was seen a few times. The V gene is TRBV7-9, the J gene TRBJ2-7; perhaps TRBD2 as D (5 bases). The CDR3 length is 12 residues. Germline V gives CDR1 SEHNR, CDR2 FQNEAQ (reference sequence). V dropped 1 base and J dropped 9 bases, with 10 bases sitting between them. In nucleotides, the CDR3 is TGTGCCAGCAGCTTAGTTTCGGGGTTGCAGTACGTC. Its translation is CASSLVSGLQYV.

In its sample, this clonotype ranks as medium-sized. CDR3 nucleotide sequence: TGTGCCAGCTCACCGACAGGGGGGTTCGAAAACGCCAAAAACATTCAGTACTTC. This gives the protein CASSPTGGFENAKNIQYF. V and J are TRBV18 and TRBJ2-4, with 9 bases lining up with TRBD1. Germline CDR1 reads KGHSH; CDR2 reads LQKENI. The J segment lost 1 base and the V segment lost 3 bases, leaving 10 bases of the junction unmatched. This CDR3 has 18 amino acids.

The chain combines TRBV7-9 with TRBJ1-6; no definite D call. V gave up 3 bases and J gave up 7 bases, with 4 bases separating them. The V gene's germline CDR1 is SEHNR and CDR2 FQNEAQ (reference sequence). This CDR3 has 12 residues. The CDR3 region is CASSFPNSPLHF. The CDR3 DNA sequence: TGTGCCAGCAGCTTTCCGAATTCACCCCTCCACTTT.

For the CDR3, the DNA is TGTGCCATCAGTGGTACTAGCGGGGATACGCAGTATTTT. It specifies CAISGTSGDTQYF. J is TRBJ2-3 and V is TRBV10-3; 9 bases agree with TRBD2. The length of the CDR3 is 13 residues. Germline values: CDR1 ENHRY, CDR2 SYGVKD. The V and J ends lost 4 bases and 6 bases, in that order; junction bases with no gene match: 2.